What follows is one T cell receptor beta chain and its context. Its antigen is currently unknown. CDR3 length equals 15 residues. The germline CDR1 and CDR2 sequences are MNHEY and SVGAGI. The junction had 5 bases not matched to a gene; V was cut back by 7 bases and J by 0 bases. These data belong to a study of OX40 agonist ivuxolimab in advanced cancers. Study in general: Patients were treated with ivuxolimab, an agonistic anti-OX40 (CD134) antibody.

Method: immunoSEQ multiplex PCR; TCRdb's copy keeps in-frame clones and lacks some. The top ten hold roughly 0.64% of the sample, which has about 89,000 clones, around 90% seen once. Study-level results: There was clonal expansion of CD4+ and CD8+ blood T cells by week 6 at 0.1 to 3.0 mg/kg.

The V gene is TRBV6-5, the J gene TRBJ1-2; 10 bases agree with TRBD1. The sequence was collected from an adult with an advanced solid tumor such as melanoma, head and neck, liver or kidney cancer. The sequencing used CD4+ or CD8+ T cells sorted from blood, collected in a trial of the OX40 agonist ivuxolimab. The CDR3 reads CASIRTGGANYGYTF. The CDR3 DNA reads as TGTGCCAGCATTAGGACAGGGGGAGCTAACTATGGCTACACCTTC.